This T cell receptor beta chain was captured in a study of blood T cell repertoires in COVID-19. Original processing methods: Researchers report that nucleated cell counts were estimated from reference gene primer amplification. Method: immunoSEQ multiplex PCR; TCRdb's copy keeps in-frame clones and lacks some. The V and J calls and the clone size are those of that table, but D and trimming were determined from the DNA. Of tens of thousands of clones listed, over 75% are singletons. CDR3 length equals 16 residues. Germline V gives CDR1 SNHLY, CDR2 FYNNEI. With V trimmed by 3 bases and J by 0 bases, 3 bases remained unmatched.

The receptor's source is a middle-aged man with active COVID-19. V usage is TRBV2 and J usage is TRBJ2-2; the match to TRBD2 covers 8 bases. The sequencing sample was made of peripheral blood. The CDR3 DNA sequence: TGTGCCAGCAGTGACCCGGGAGGGCCGAACACCGGGGAGCTGTTTTTT. As protein: CASSDPGGPNTGELFF.